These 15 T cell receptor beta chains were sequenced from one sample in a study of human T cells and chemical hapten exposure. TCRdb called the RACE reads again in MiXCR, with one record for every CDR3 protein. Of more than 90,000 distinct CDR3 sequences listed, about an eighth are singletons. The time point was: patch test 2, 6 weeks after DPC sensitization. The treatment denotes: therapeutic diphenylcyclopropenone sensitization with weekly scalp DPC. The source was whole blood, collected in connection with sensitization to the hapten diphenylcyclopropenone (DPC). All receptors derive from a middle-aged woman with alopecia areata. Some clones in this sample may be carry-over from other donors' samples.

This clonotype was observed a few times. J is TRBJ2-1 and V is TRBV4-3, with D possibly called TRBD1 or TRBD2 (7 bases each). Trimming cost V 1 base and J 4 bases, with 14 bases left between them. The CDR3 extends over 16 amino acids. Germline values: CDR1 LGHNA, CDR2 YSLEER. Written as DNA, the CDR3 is TGCGCCAGCAGCCAAGGGGAGGGGGCGGGTTACAATGAGCAGTTCTTC. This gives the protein CASSQGEGAGYNEQFF.

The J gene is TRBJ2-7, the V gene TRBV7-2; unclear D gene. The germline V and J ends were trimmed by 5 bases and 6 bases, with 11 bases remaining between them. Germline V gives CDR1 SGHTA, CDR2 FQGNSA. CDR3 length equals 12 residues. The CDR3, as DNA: TGTGCCAGCAGCCGCATAGTCTCCGAGCAGTACTTC. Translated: CASSRIVSEQYF.

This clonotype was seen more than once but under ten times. Here the CDR3 DNA reads TGTGCCAGCAGCTTCGGGTCCTACGAGCAGTACTTC. This gives the protein CASSFGSYEQYF. The chain uses TRBV7-9 and TRBJ2-7, with no clear D. The germline CDR1 and CDR2 sequences are SEHNR and FQNEAQ (reference sequence). V was pared by 3 bases and J by 1 base, with 4 bases between. The CDR3 runs to 12 residues. The entire variable domain, with the rest obtained from reference TRBV7-9 and TRBJ2-7, is as follows: DTGVSQNPRHKITKRGQNVTFRCDPISEHNRLYWYRQTLGQGPEFLTYFQNEAQLEKSRLLSDRFSAERPKGSFSTLEIQRTEQGDSAMYLCASSFGSYEQYFGPGTRLTVT.

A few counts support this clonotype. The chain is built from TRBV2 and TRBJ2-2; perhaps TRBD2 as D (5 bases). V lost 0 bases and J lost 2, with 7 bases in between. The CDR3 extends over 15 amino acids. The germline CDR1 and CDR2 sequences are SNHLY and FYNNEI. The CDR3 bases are TGTGCCAGCAGTGAAGCGGGAGCCAACACCGGGGAGCTGTTTTTT. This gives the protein CASSEAGANTGELFF.

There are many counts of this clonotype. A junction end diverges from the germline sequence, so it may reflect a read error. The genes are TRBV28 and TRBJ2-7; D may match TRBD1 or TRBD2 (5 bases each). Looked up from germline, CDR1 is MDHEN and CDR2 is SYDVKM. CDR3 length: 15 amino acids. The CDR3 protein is CASSSGSQGSDEQYF. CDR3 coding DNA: TGTGCCAGCAGTAGCGGTAGTCAGGGCTCCGACGAGCAGTACTTC.

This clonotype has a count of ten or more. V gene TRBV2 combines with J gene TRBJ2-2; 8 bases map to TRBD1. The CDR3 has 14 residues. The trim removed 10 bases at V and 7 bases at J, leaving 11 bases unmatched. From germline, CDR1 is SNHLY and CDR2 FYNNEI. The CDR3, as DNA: TGTGCCACCCAGGGACAGGCCCTCGTCGGGGAGCTGTTTTTT. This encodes CATQGQALVGELFF. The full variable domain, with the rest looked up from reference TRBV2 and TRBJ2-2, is EPEVTQTPSHQVTQMGQEVILRCVPISNHLYFYWYRQILGQKVEFLVSFYNNEISEKSEIFDDQFSVERPDGSNFTLKIRSTKLEDSAMYFCATQGQALVGELFFGEGSRLTVL.

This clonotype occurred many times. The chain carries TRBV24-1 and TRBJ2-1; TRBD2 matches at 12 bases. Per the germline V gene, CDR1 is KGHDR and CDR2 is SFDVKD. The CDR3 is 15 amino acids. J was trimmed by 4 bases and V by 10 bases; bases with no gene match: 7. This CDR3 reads CATEASGGAYNEQFF. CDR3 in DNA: TGTGCCACGGAGGCTAGCGGGGGGGCTTACAATGAGCAGTTCTTC.

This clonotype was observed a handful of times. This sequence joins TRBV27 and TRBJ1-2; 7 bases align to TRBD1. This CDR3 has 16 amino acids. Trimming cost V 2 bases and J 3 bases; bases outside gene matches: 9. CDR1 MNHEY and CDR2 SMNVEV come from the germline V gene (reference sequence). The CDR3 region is CASSLISGTAYYGYTF. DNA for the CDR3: TGTGCCAGCAGTTTAATCTCCGGGACAGCTTACTATGGCTACACCTTC.

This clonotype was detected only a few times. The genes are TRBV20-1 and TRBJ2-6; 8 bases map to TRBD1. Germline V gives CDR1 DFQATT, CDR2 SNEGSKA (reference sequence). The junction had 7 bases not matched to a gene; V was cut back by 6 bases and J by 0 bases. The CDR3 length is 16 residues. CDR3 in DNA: TGCAGTGCCGTAACAGGGGGGAGCTCTGGGGCCAACGTCCTGACTTTC. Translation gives CSAVTGGSSGANVLTF.

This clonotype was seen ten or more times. CDR3: CASSLGDAQETQYF. In DNA form, the CDR3 reads TGTGCCAGCAGCTTAGGGGACGCCCAAGAGACCCAGTACTTC. V and J are TRBV11-1 and TRBJ2-5; D assignment may be TRBD1 or TRBD2 (5 bases each). The CDR3 spans 14 residues. The germline V gene encodes CDR1 SGHAT and CDR2 FQDESV (reference sequence). Deletions cut 1 base from V and 1 base from J, with 7 bases between.

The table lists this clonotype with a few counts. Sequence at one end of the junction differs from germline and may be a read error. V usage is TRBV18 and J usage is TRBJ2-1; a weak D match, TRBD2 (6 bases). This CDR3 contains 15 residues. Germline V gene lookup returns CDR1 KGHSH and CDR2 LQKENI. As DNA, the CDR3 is TGTGCCAGCTCCCCGAGCGGGCCCTCCAACAATGAGCAGTTCTTC. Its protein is CASSPSGPSNNEQFF. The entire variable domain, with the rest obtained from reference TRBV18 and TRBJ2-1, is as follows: NAGVMQNPRHLVRRRGQEARLRCSPMKGHSHVYWYRQLPEEGLKFMVYLQKENIIDESGMPKERFSAEFPKEGPSILRIQQVVRGDSAAYFCASSPSGPSNNEQFFGPGTRLTVL.

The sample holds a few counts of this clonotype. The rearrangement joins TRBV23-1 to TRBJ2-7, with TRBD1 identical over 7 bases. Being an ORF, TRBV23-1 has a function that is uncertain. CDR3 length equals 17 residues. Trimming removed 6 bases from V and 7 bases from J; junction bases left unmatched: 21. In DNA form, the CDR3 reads TGCGCCAGCAGCCTGAAACAGGGGCCGAACCCAGTGAGGGAGCAGTACTTC. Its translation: CASSLKQGPNPVREQYF.

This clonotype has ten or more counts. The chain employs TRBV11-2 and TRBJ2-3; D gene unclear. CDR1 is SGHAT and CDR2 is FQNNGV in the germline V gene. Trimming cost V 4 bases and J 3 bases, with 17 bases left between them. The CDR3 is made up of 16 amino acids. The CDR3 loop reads CASSSPLWARTDTQYF. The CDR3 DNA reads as TGTGCCAGCAGCTCCCCGCTGTGGGCCCGGACAGATACGCAGTATTTT. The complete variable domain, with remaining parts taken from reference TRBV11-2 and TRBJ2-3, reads EAGVAQSPRYKIIEKRQSVAFWCNPISGHATLYWYQQILGQGPKLLIQFQNNGVVDDSQLPKDRFSAERLKGVDSTLKIQPAKLEDSAVYLCASSSPLWARTDTQYFGPGTRLTVL.

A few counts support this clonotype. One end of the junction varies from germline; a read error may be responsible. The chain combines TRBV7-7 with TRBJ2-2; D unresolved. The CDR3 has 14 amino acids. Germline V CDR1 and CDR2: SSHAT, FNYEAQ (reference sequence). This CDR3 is CASSLQKSGGELFF. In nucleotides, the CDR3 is TGTGCTAGCAGCTTGCAGAAATCGGGCGGGGAGCTGTTTTTT.

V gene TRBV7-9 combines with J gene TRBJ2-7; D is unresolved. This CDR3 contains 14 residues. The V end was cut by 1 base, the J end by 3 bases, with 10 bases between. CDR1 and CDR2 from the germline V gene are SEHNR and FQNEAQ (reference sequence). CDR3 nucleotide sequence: TGTGCCAGCAGCTTAGGGCAGGCGGACTACGAGCAGTACTTC. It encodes CASSLGQADYEQYF. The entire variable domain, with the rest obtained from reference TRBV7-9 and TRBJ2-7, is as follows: DTGVSQNPRHKITKRGQNVTFRCDPISEHNRLYWYRQTLGQGPEFLTYFQNEAQLEKSRLLSDRFSAERPKGSFSTLEIQRTEQGDSAMYLCASSLGQADYEQYFGPGTRLTVT.